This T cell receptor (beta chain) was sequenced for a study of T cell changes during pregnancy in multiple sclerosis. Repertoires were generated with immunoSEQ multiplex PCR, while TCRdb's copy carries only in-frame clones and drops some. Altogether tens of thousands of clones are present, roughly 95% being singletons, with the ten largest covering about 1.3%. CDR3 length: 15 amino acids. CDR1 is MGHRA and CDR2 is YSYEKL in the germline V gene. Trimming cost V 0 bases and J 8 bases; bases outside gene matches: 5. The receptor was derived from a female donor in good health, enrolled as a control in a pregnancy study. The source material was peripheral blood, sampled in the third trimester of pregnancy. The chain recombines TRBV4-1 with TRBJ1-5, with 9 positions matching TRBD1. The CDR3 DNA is TGCGCCAGCAGCCAAGAACAGGGGGCTGGGGAGCCCCAGCATTTT. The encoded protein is CASSQEQGAGEPQHF.